The 15 T cell receptor beta chains presented below share a single source sample, sequenced in a study of blood T cell repertoires in COVID-19 (dated by TCRdb to about 2020). Libraries were made using the immunoSEQ multiplex PCR assay. Imported from immuneACCESS, the table was reduced by TCRdb to in-frame sequences with V and J called. These copies leave out some clones; in studies compared against another copy, an unresolved V gene accounts for under half, and the cause of the remainder is not known. Here the sample has around 230,000 clones; over 75% occur a single time. About 8% of the sample lies in the top ten. What was sequenced was peripheral blood. These receptors came from a woman older than 75 with acute or convalescent COVID-19.

This chain connects TRBV5-1 to TRBJ1-5; the match to TRBD1 covers 7 bases. V was pared by 3 bases and J by 0 bases, with 3 bases of the junction left unmatched. The CDR3 is 15 amino acids. Germline CDR1 reads SGHRS; CDR2 reads YFSETQ. For the CDR3, the DNA is TGCGCCAGCAGCTCGGAGGGGGCTAGCAATCAGCCCCAGCATTTT. Translating gives CASSSEGASNQPQHF.

The chain links TRBV2 to TRBJ2-1; possible D gene TRBD2, 5 bases. The CDR3 has 17 amino acids. Trimming removed 4 bases from V and 5 bases from J, with 21 bases in between. CDR1 and CDR2 (germline): SNHLY, FYNNEI. The CDR3 DNA is TGTGCCAGCAGTGTTCAGGCGCCCAGCACTAGGAACAATGAGCAGTTCTTC. Translation: CASSVQAPSTRNNEQFF.

The V and J genes are TRBV5-1 and TRBJ1-5; unclear D gene. The CDR3 length is 15 residues. The germline CDR1 and CDR2 sequences are SGHRS and YFSETQ. Trimming shortened V by 0 bases and J by 1 base, and 8 bases separated the two germline ends. This CDR3 reads CASSLGPTSNQPQHF. The CDR3 nucleotides are TGCGCCAGCAGCTTGGGACCGACAAGCAATCAGCCCCAGCATTTT.

The chain uses TRBV7-9 and TRBJ1-1; D might be TRBD1 (5 bases). There are 18 residues in the CDR3. Germline assignment: CDR1 SEHNR and CDR2 FQNEAQ (reference sequence). Trimming cost V 5 bases and J 1 base, with 23 bases left between them. The CDR3 sequence is CASSPIDRQGISNTEAFF. The DNA for the CDR3 is TGTGCCAGCAGCCCGATTGATCGGCAGGGAATATCGAACACTGAAGCTTTCTTT.

This clone was seen just once. The chain combines TRBV5-1 with TRBJ2-5, with 8 bases aligning to TRBD1. The CDR3 totals 15 residues. Germline V gives CDR1 SGHRS, CDR2 YFSETQ. V shed 3 bases and J 1 base; nucleotides not matched to a gene: 5. CDR3 DNA: TGCGCCAGCAGCTATCAAACAGGGGGCCAAGAGACCCAGTACTTC. This sequence encodes CASSYQTGGQETQYF.

The chain is built from TRBV4-2 and TRBJ1-4; a possible D gene is TRBD1 (6 bases). Trimming stripped 4 bases from V and 5 bases from J, with 26 bases between. The CDR3 has 19 residues. Germline V CDR1 and CDR2: LGHNA, YNFKEQ. The CDR3 reads CASSPYNLLPGHENEKLFF. CDR3 DNA: TGTGCCAGCAGCCCTTACAACCTCCTCCCGGGACATGAGAATGAAAAACTGTTTTTT.

Written as DNA, the CDR3 is TGTGCCAGCAGCCGACAGGGGAGTTCCGGCTACACCTTC. Translated: CASSRQGSSGYTF. The rearrangement uses TRBV7-9 and TRBJ1-2; the match to TRBD1 covers 8 bases. V gave up 5 bases and J gave up 8 bases; unmatched junction bases: 7. Germline V gene data show CDR1 as SEHNR and CDR2 as FQNEAQ (reference sequence). The CDR3 has 13 residues.

The chain has TRBV5-4 and TRBJ2-5; the match to TRBD1 covers 9 bases. The junction had 2 bases not matched to a gene; V was cut back by 2 bases and J by 0 bases. CDR3 length: 15 residues. Germline CDR1 reads SGHNT; CDR2 reads YYREEE (reference sequence). Here the CDR3 reads CASSFDRGYQETQYF. The CDR3 DNA sequence: TGTGCCAGCAGCTTCGACAGGGGGTACCAAGAGACCCAGTACTTC.

The rearrangement links TRBV2 to TRBJ2-5; TRBD1 is a possible D gene (6 bases). Germline loops: CDR1 SNHLY, CDR2 FYNNEI. Between the trimmed V and J ends, which lost 7 bases and 5 bases, there was a span of 11 bases. The CDR3 is 12 amino acids. The CDR3 bases are TGTGCCAGCAAGGGGGTCAGCGAGACCCAGTACTTC. Protein product: CASKGVSETQYF.

This chain connects TRBV7-2 to TRBJ1-6; a weak D match, TRBD1 (5 bases). Germline V gives CDR1 SGHTA, CDR2 FQGNSA. V was clipped by 4 bases and J by 7 bases, with 8 bases between them. This CDR3 comprises 13 residues. CDR3 coding DNA: TGTGCCAGCAGCTCCAACAGGAATTCACCCCTCCACTTT. Translated, it gives CASSSNRNSPLHF.

V is TRBV25-1 and J is TRBJ2-7; D possibly corresponds to TRBD2 (7 bases). V gave up 3 bases and J gave up 2 bases, with 17 bases separating them. Germline CDR1 MGHDK, CDR2 SYGVNS. CDR3 size: 16 residues. The CDR3 nucleotides read TGTGCCAGCAGTGAGCCCGGACTGGGGGGGCCCTACGAGCAGTACTTC. The encoded protein is CASSEPGLGGPYEQYF.

The chain links TRBV3-1 (or the pseudogene TRBV3-2) to TRBJ2-3, with TRBD2 matching 9 bases. With 0 bases clipped from V and 2 bases from J, the junction kept 12 bases outside the gene matches. The germline V gene encodes CDR1 LGHDT and CDR2 YNNKEL (reference sequence). This CDR3 has 19 amino acids. The CDR3 reads CASSQDRRRGGRATDTQYF. Here the CDR3 DNA reads TGTGCCAGCAGCCAAGATCGGAGAAGGGGCGGGAGGGCCACAGATACGCAGTATTTT.

J is TRBJ2-2 and V is TRBV29-1, with D possibly matching TRBD2 (5 bases). In germline, CDR1 is SQVTM, CDR2 ANQGSEA. This CDR3 has 14 amino acids. With 4 bases removed from V and 0 bases from J, the gap between germline ends came to 9 bases. CDR3 in DNA: TGCAGCGTTGGAGGACTGACGAACACCGGGGAGCTGTTTTTT. Translated, it gives CSVGGLTNTGELFF.

This clone has a single count. V is TRBV28 and J is TRBJ2-3, with no clear D. The CDR3 is 13 amino acids. Per germline, CDR1 MDHEN and CDR2 SYDVKM. V lost 5 bases, J lost 2 bases, and 8 bases lay in between. CDR3 amino acids: CASSLGATDTQYF. Written as DNA, the CDR3 is TGTGCCAGCAGTCTCGGAGCCACAGATACGCAGTATTTT.

This clone came up a few times. The rearrangement links TRBV6-2 or TRBV6-3 to TRBJ2-2; TRBD1 aligns across 7 bases. This CDR3 has 17 amino acids. V shed 3 bases and J 6 bases; nucleotides not matched to a gene: 13. Germline-derived CDR1 and CDR2 are MNHEY and SVGEGT. Here the CDR3 DNA reads TGTGCCAGCAGTTATGATGTGGGACAGAGAATTGCCGGGGAGCTGTTTTTT. It encodes CASSYDVGQRIAGELFF.